The 18 T cell receptor beta chains reported below all come from one sample, sequenced in a study of radiotherapy plus CTLA-4 blockade in lung cancer. Method: immunoSEQ multiplex PCR; TCRdb's copy keeps in-frame clones and lacks some. The repertoire holds about 120,000 clones, around 75% seen once, with approximately 5.5% in the top ten. Sample: peripheral blood, taken from a patient treated with radiotherapy plus ipilimumab. These TCRs come from a human donor with non-small cell lung cancer who had a partial response to radiotherapy plus ipilimumab.

This clone was seen just once. This chain links TRBV7-2 with TRBJ1-5; D is unclear. CDR3 length: 16 amino acids. Germline loops: CDR1 SGHTA, CDR2 FQGNSA. V was shortened by 5 bases and J by 2 bases, with 16 bases between the two germline ends. The CDR3 reads CASSVTAGRGNQPQHF. The CDR3 region has the DNA TGTGCCAGCAGCGTGACCGCGGGAAGAGGCAATCAGCCCCAGCATTTT.

Concerning this clone itself: Other DNA sequences in this sample translate to the same CDR3. V usage is TRBV28 and J usage is TRBJ2-7; TRBD1 matches 11 bases. The CDR3 has 15 amino acids. In germline, CDR1 is MDHEN, CDR2 SYDVKM. With 6 bases clipped from V and 2 bases from J, the junction kept 6 bases outside the gene matches. The chain's CDR3 is CASSEPGQGAYEQYF. In DNA, the CDR3 is TGTGCCAGCAGCGAGCCGGGACAGGGGGCCTACGAGCAGTACTTC.

V and J are TRBV4-3 and TRBJ2-3; tentatively, D is TRBD2 (5 bases). Deletions cut 0 bases from V and 5 bases from J, with 6 bases between. The CDR3 totals 13 residues. Germline lookup yields CDR1 LGHNA and CDR2 YSLEER. CDR3 sequence reads: CASSQDRGDTQYF. CDR3 sequence (DNA): TGCGCCAGCAGCCAAGATCGGGGAGATACGCAGTATTTT.

The V gene is TRBV7-2, the J gene TRBJ2-7; TRBD2 aligns across 8 bases. V trimming: 1 base; J trimming: 5 bases; junction bases outside the gene matches: 7. The CDR3 totals 15 residues. CDR1 and CDR2 (germline): SGHTA, FQGNSA. The CDR3 DNA reads as TGTGCCAGCAGCTTAGAAGGACTAGCTAGCCACGAGCAGTACGTC. This gives the protein CASSLEGLASHEQYV.

V usage is TRBV6-5 and J usage is TRBJ2-7; D remains ambiguous. In germline, CDR1 is MNHEY, CDR2 SVGAGI. The CDR3 has 12 residues. The germline V and J ends were trimmed by 6 bases and 2 bases, with 8 bases remaining between them. This CDR3 reads CASSADAYEQYF. CDR3 nucleotide sequence: TGTGCCAGCAGCGCGGATGCCTACGAGCAGTACTTC.

The chain joins TRBV7-9 to TRBJ1-1; 8 bases map to TRBD1. Germline V gives CDR1 SEHNR, CDR2 FQNEAQ (reference sequence). Losses at the gene ends were 5 bases for V and 5 bases for J; bases not matched to a gene: 7. CDR3 length: 14 amino acids. DNA for the CDR3: TGTGCCAGCAGCCTTCAGGGGGCTGGGACTGAAGCTTTCTTT. It codes for CASSLQGAGTEAFF.

The chain combines TRBV7-9 with TRBJ2-1, with a tentative D call TRBD2 (6 bases). This CDR3 is built from 16 residues. CDR1 is SEHNR, CDR2 FQNEAQ, per germline (reference sequence). V lost 4 bases and J 0 bases, leaving 13 bases between the germline ends. In DNA form, the CDR3 reads TGTGCCAGCAGCTACTTCGGGGGAAGCTCCTACAATGAGCAGTTCTTC. Amino acid sequence: CASSYFGGSSYNEQFF.

The chain links TRBV12-2 to TRBJ2-2; the D call TRBD2 from the table was never checked on the DNA. TRBV12-2 is a documented pseudogene. CDR3 length: 16 amino acids. The CDR3 coding sequence is TGTGCAAGTCGCTTAGGGCTAGCGGGCGGAGGCGGGGAGCTGTTTTTT. Translating it yields CASRLGLAGGGGELFF.

CDR3 sequence reads: CASSGTLDIQYF. In nucleotides, the CDR3 is TGTGCCAGTTCGGGGACTCTGGACATTCAGTACTTC. The chain couples TRBV28 to TRBJ2-4; D is perhaps TRBD2 (6 bases). V gave up 9 bases and J gave up 8 bases, with 14 bases separating them. Germline CDR1 MDHEN, CDR2 SYDVKM. This CDR3 contains 12 residues.

The chain links TRBV4-3 to TRBJ2-7; D gene unclear. Trimming pared 0 bases from V and 3 bases from J, leaving 12 bases between. Germline CDR1 LGHNA, CDR2 YSLEER. CDR3 length: 15 amino acids. CDR3 coding DNA: TGCGCCAGCAGCCAAGACAGGTCCCCCTTCTACGAGCAGTACGTC. It translates to CASSQDRSPFYEQYV.

The rearrangement joins TRBV5-1 to TRBJ2-7; TRBD2 agrees at 8 bases. Germline values: CDR1 SGHRS, CDR2 YFSETQ. V was clipped by 4 bases and J by 6 bases; unmatched bases: 9. The CDR3 is 14 residues long. The CDR3 DNA follows: TGCGCCAGCAGCGGAGGGACTAGTCCCATCGAGCAGTACTTC. Translation gives CASSGGTSPIEQYF.

The CDR3 here is CASQRGYGTGSIINYGYTF. For the CDR3, the DNA is TGTGCCAGCCAAAGGGGTTATGGGACAGGGAGTATAATTAACTATGGCTACACCTTC. The chain carries TRBV28 and TRBJ1-2; 9 bases map to TRBD1. Germline V CDR1 and CDR2: MDHEN, SYDVKM. J gave up 1 base and V 8 bases, and 20 bases lay outside the gene matches. CDR3 length equals 19 residues.

This chain joins TRBV4-1 and TRBJ2-1; 10 nucleotides agree with TRBD2. The J segment lost 7 bases and the V segment lost 1 base, leaving 7 bases of the junction unmatched. The CDR3 totals 16 residues. Germline CDR1 MGHRA, CDR2 YSYEKL. The CDR3 loop is CASSQGAGGPGNEQFF. In nucleotides, the CDR3 is TGCGCCAGCAGCCAAGGAGCGGGAGGGCCTGGAAATGAGCAGTTCTTC.

This chain connects TRBV19 to TRBJ2-3; D gene unclear. V dropped 5 bases and J dropped 6 bases, with 12 bases sitting between them. This CDR3 is built from 13 residues. Germline V gives CDR1 LNHDA, CDR2 SQIVND (reference sequence). This CDR3 reads CASSDIFGDTQYF. The CDR3 region has the DNA TGTGCCAGTAGTGACATTTTCGGCGATACGCAGTATTTT. Full variable domain (rest looked up from reference TRBV19 and TRBJ2-3): DGGITQSPKYLFRKEGQNVTLSCEQNLNHDAMYWYRQDPGQGLRLIYYSQIVNDFQKGDIAEGYSVSREKKESFPLTVTSAQKNPTAFYLCASSDIFGDTQYFGPGTRLTVL.

This clone was counted a single time. This chain links TRBV6-5 with TRBJ1-1, with D perhaps matching TRBD1 (6 bases). Germline CDR1 is MNHEY and CDR2 is SVGAGI. This CDR3 contains 13 residues. V lost 6 bases, J lost 4 bases, and 12 bases lay in between. The CDR3 protein is CASSRRTVTEAFF. Written as DNA, the CDR3 is TGTGCCAGCAGCAGAAGGACAGTCACTGAAGCTTTCTTT.

The chain employs TRBV7-2 and TRBJ2-5; a weak D match, TRBD1 (6 bases). This CDR3 is built from 15 residues. Trimming removed 4 bases at V and 1 base at J, with 13 bases between. Germline CDR1 reads SGHTA; CDR2 reads FQGNSA. The CDR3 DNA reads TGTGCCAGCAGCTCCAGGGGCTCGGGCCAAGAGACCCAGTACTTC. Translated: CASSSRGSGQETQYF.

The J gene is TRBJ2-1, the V gene TRBV6-6; 10 nucleotides match TRBD2. The length of the CDR3 is 15 residues. Germline CDR1 MNHNY, CDR2 SVGAGI (reference sequence). V lost 0 bases, J lost 7 bases, and 3 bases stayed unmatched. The CDR3 loop reads CASSYSTSGKNEQFF. In DNA form, the CDR3 reads TGTGCCAGCAGTTACTCTACTAGCGGGAAAAATGAGCAGTTCTTC.

The chain carries TRBV6-1 and TRBJ1-2; possible D gene TRBD1, 5 bases. Trimming cost V 6 bases and J 4 bases, with 18 bases left between them. The CDR3 runs to 15 residues. Germline CDR1 reads MNHNS; CDR2 reads SASEGT. The CDR3 region has the DNA TGTGCCAGCAGGGATCAGGGCAGAGATAGCTATGGCTACACCTTC. It yields the protein CASRDQGRDSYGYTF.